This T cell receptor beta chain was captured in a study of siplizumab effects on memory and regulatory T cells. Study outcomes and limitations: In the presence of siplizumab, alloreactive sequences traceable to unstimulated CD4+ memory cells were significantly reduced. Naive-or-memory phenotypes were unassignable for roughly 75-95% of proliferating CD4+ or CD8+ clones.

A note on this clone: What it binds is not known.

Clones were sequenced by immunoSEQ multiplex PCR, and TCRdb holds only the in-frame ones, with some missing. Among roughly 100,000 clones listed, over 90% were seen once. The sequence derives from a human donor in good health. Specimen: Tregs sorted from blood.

The CDR3 spells CASSETFGTATDTQYF. DNA of the CDR3: TGCGCCAGCAGTGAGACGTTTGGGACAGCTACAGATACGCAGTATTTT. The chain uses TRBV10-1 and TRBJ2-3, with 7 positions matching TRBD1. Per the germline V gene, CDR1 is WNHNN and CDR2 is SYGVQD (reference sequence). The CDR3 covers 16 residues. J gave up 3 bases and V 2 bases, and 8 bases lay outside the gene matches.